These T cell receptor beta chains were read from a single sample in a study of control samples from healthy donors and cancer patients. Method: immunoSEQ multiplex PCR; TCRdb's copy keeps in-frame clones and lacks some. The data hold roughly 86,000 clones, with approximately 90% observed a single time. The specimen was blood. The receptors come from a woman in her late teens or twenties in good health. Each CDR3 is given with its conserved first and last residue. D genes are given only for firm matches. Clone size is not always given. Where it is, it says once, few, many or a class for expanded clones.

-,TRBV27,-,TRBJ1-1,TGTGCCAGCAGTTTAAATTGGGGGGGGCGGAAGGCTGAAGCTTTCTTT,CASSLNWGGRKAEAFF
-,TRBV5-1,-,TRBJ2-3,TGCGCCAGCAGCTTGGAGCCAGGATACGAAGATACGCAGTATTTT,CASSLEPGYEDTQYF
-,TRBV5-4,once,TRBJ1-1,TGTGCCAGCAGCTTGGCCAGAATGAACACTGAAGCTTTCTTT,CASSLARMNTEAFF
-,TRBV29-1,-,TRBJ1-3,TGCAGCGCTCTCAGGGGAGAAAGGGGAAACACCATATATTTT,CSALRGERGNTIYF
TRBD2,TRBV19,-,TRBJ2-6,TGTGCCAGTAGTCATAGCGGGGGCAGCTCTGGGGCCAACGTCCTGACTTTC,CASSHSGGSSGANVLTF
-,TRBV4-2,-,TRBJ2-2,TGTGCCAGCAGCCAAGAATGGGGAGCGAACGCCGGGGAGCTGTTTTTT,CASSQEWGANAGELFF
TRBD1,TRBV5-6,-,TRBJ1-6,TGTGCCAGCAGCCTGGGGGACAGATATAATTCACCCCTCCACTTT,CASSLGDRYNSPLHF
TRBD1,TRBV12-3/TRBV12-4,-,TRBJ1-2,TGTGCCAGCAGGATTGGGACAGGTGGCTACACCTTC,CASRIGTGGYTF
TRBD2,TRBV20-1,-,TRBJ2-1,TGCAGTGCTAGTATGCTAGCGGGACTCTACAATGAGCAGTTCTTC,CSASMLAGLYNEQFF
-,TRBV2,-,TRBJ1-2,TGTGCCAGCAGCGTGGACAGATTTAACTATGGCTACACCTTC,CASSVDRFNYGYTF
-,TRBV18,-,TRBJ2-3,TGTGCCAGCTCACCAATAGATAGAACAGATACGCAGTATTTT,CASSPIDRTDTQYF
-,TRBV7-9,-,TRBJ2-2,TGTGCCAGCAGCTTAGGGGTTGCCGGGGAGCTGTTTTTT,CASSLGVAGELFF
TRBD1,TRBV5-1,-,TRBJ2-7,TGCGCCAGCAGCTGGGGACAGGGGCCTCGGGACGAGCAGTACTTC,CASSWGQGPRDEQYF
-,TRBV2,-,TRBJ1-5,TGTGCCAGCAGCGCGACAACAGCCCAGCCCCAGCATTTT,CASSATTAQPQHF
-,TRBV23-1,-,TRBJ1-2,TGCGCCAGCAGTCAGGTCAAGAGTAACGTCCCAGGACCGCGGCATGGCTACACCTTC,CASSQVKSNVPGPRHGYTF
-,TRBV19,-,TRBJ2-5,TGTGCCAGTAGTACCCACGCCTCGGAAGAGACCCAGTACTTC,CASSTHASEETQYF
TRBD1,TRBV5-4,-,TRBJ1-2,TGTGCCAGCAGACCTCCGGGACAGGGGAACTATGGCTACACCTTC,CASRPPGQGNYGYTF
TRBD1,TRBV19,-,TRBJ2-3,TGTGCCAGTAGTGCGGACAGGGGGCAAGATACGCAGTATTTT,CASSADRGQDTQYF
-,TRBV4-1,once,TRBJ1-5,TGCGCCAGCAGCCAAGCAGGGGTTGGCAATCAGCCCCAGCATTTT,CASSQAGVGNQPQHF
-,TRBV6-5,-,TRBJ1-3,TGTGCCAGCAGTTACTCGGATCTGACCTCTGGAAACACCATATATTTT,CASSYSDLTSGNTIYF
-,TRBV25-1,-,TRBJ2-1,TGTGCCAGCAGTGAATCCAGCGCCGGCGATGAGCAGTTCTTC,CASSESSAGDEQFF
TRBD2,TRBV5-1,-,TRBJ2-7,TGCGCCAGCAGCCCCAGGAGTAGCGGGGGTAGGTCCTACGAGCAGTACTTC,CASSPRSSGGRSYEQYF
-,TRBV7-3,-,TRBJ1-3,TGTGCCAGCAGCTTAGCCCTCGGGGGAGGGGGTGGAAACACCATATATTTT,CASSLALGGGGGNTIYF
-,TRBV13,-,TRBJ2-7,TGTGCCAGCAGCCAGGGGGGGGACGAGCAGTACTTC,CASSQGGDEQYF
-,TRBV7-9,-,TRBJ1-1,TGTGCCAGCAGCCTTGATCGGACTGAAGCTTTCTTT,CASSLDRTEAFF
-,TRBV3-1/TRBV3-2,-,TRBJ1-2,TGTGCCAGCAGCAGACAGTTGGACTATGGCTACACCTTC,CASSRQLDYGYTF
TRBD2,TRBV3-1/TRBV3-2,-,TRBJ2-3,TGTGCCAGCAGTCCTAGCGGGGGGGCGGATACGCAGTATTTT,CASSPSGGADTQYF
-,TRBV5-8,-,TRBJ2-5,TGTGCCAGCAGCTTGAGAGGGGGGCTGGGGCAAGAGACCCAGTACTTC,CASSLRGGLGQETQYF
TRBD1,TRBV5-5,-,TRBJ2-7,TGTGCCAGCAGCAGGGTGGGACAGGGGAGGTCCTACGAGCAGTACTTC,CASSRVGQGRSYEQYF
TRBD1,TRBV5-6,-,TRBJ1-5,TGTGCCAGCAGCTTGGGACAGGGTGTGATTCAGCCCCAGCATTTT,CASSLGQGVIQPQHF
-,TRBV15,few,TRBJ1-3,TGTGCCACCAGCAGAGACACAGGTGGAAACACCATATATTTT,CATSRDTGGNTIYF
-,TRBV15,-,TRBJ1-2,TGTGCCACCAGCAGGAGTGGGCTCCTCGGATATGGCTACACCTTC,CATSRSGLLGYGYTF
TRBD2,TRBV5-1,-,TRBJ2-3,TGCGCCAGCAGCCTGGGACTAGCGGCCTACCTGAGCACAGATACGCAGTATTTT,CASSLGLAAYLSTDTQYF
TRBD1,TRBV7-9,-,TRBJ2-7,TGTGCCAGCAGCTTAGCGGGGACAGGCAAATTCTACTACGAGCAGTACTTC,CASSLAGTGKFYYEQYF
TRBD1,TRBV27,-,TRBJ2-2,TGTGCCAGCAGTAAACCGGGACAGGAGAACACCGGGGAGCTGTTTTTT,CASSKPGQENTGELFF
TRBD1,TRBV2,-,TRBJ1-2,TGTGCCAGCAGTGGGGAGACAGGGCAAAACTATGGCTACACCTTC,CASSGETGQNYGYTF
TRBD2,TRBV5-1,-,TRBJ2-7,TGCGCCAGCAGTGGTAGCGGGGGGGCCTACGAGCAGTACTTC,CASSGSGGAYEQYF